This T cell receptor (beta chain) is drawn from a study of blood T cell repertoires in COVID-19. Study background: Samples taken during acute and convalescent COVID-19 were collected in the United States, Italy and Spain. PBMCs, B-cell-depleted T cells, or T cells provided the cDNA or gDNA that made up the material.

The protocol was immunoSEQ multiplex PCR, while the TCRdb copy is restricted to in-frame clones and leaves out a portion. The sample lists some 340,000 clones; over 80% were seen once. This CDR3 has 12 amino acids. V lost 5 bases and J 4 bases, leaving 6 bases between the germline ends. CDR1 and CDR2 from the germline V gene are SEHNR and FQNEAQ (reference sequence). Participants spanned ages 18 to 89 years and resided in about 25 US areas. In assigning cohorts, the study relied on participant-reported clinical history. This clonotype originated in a woman aged 45-60 years who had recovered from COVID-19. Sequencing was performed on PBMCs or T cells enriched from blood (not recorded which). This chain links TRBV7-9 with TRBJ1-3; no clear D gene. The CDR3 region has the DNA TGTGCCAGCAGCCCACAGGGAAACACCATATATTTT. Translated: CASSPQGNTIYF. Supplemented by reference TRBV7-9 and TRBJ1-3, the full variable domain reads DTGVSQNPRHKITKRGQNVTFRCDPISEHNRLYWYRQTLGQGPEFLTYFQNEAQLEKSRLLSDRFSAERPKGSFSTLEIQRTEQGDSAMYLCASSPQGNTIYFGEGSWLTVV.